These T cell receptor beta chains were read from a single sample in a study of blood T cell repertoires in COVID-19. The repertoire was sequenced with immunoSEQ multiplex PCR; TCRdb's copy has only in-frame clones and lacks some. The sample yields 250,000 or so clones, around four fifths seen once. Specimen: peripheral blood. These TCRs come from a man aged 25-45 years who had recovered from COVID-19. Both conserved end residues are part of each CDR3. Fields, in order: V gene, clone size, J gene, CDR3 protein. Size is omitted from some rows. Given values are once, few, many or a class for expanded clones.

TRBV12-5	NA	TRBJ2-7	CASGSYYEQYF
TRBV6-5	NA	TRBJ1-1	CASSYSGATEAFF
TRBV6-5	NA	TRBJ1-5	CASSWTGNQPQHF
TRBV5-4	NA	TRBJ2-3	CASSQRGGRTDTQYF
TRBV19	NA	TRBJ1-1	CASSMGTAGNTEAFF
TRBV11-2	NA	TRBJ1-2	CASSSPWGTGVGYTF
TRBV10-3	NA	TRBJ2-1	CAISEVAGDQQFF
TRBV7-9	NA	TRBJ1-2	CASSFTEGYTF
TRBV6-4	NA	TRBJ2-2	CASSDTGEGGGELFF
TRBV2	NA	TRBJ2-2	CASSEERANTGELFF
TRBV6-5	NA	TRBJ1-2	CASWTGGGFNYGYTF
TRBV10-3	NA	TRBJ1-1	CATDQGQGKNTEAFF
TRBV3-1/TRBV3-2	NA	TRBJ2-4	CASTSSSFKNIQYF
TRBV2	NA	TRBJ1-2	CASSVGRADYGYTF
TRBV5-1	NA	TRBJ1-1	CASSLDRTEAFF
TRBV5-4	NA	TRBJ2-2	CASSLDGGGHGELFF
TRBV2	few	TRBJ1-6	CASSSDRGGNSPLHF
TRBV11-2	NA	TRBJ2-2	CASSLDLRSAGELFF
TRBV19	NA	TRBJ1-2	CASSMAGRDYGYTF
TRBV27	NA	TRBJ2-3	CASSPGVASTDTQYF
TRBV19	NA	TRBJ1-6	CASSTVPPYNSPLHF
TRBV27	NA	TRBJ1-6	CASSYDRSNSPLHF
TRBV12-3/TRBV12-4	few	TRBJ2-5	CASKLAGGETQYF